Described below is a single TCR beta chain sequence and its context. Per the original data handling: Nucleated cell number was recorded as an estimate derived from reference gene primer amplification. TCRdb's table, derived via immunoSEQ multiplex PCR, lists solely in-frame clones and lacks some. That table gives V, J and clone size, and the DNA gave D and trimming. Among about 250,000 clones listed, about 85% were seen once. V lost 6 bases to trimming and J lost 6 bases; unmatched junction nucleotides: 6. The CDR3 loop spans 14 amino acids. CDR1 and CDR2 (germline): MNHEY, SVGAGI. The data are from a study of blood T cell repertoires in COVID-19. Looking at the study overall: Sites across the United States, Italy and Spain contributed samples from acute and convalescent COVID-19.

The rearrangement links TRBV6-5 to TRBJ1-5, with 9 bases identical to TRBD1. The receptor's source is a woman in her fifties or sixties who had recovered from COVID-19. Sequencing input: PBMCs or T cells enriched from blood (not recorded which). CDR3 amino acids: CASRTTGGSQPQHF. Written as DNA, the CDR3 is TGTGCCAGCAGAACCACAGGGGGCTCTCAGCCCCAGCATTTT.